Reported below is one T cell receptor (beta chain). Its antigen is unknown. No much larger clone is present one base from it, and per-base qualities are unavailable. These data come from a study of CD8+ T cells in alopecia areata (dated by TCRdb to 2016 to 2019). About the study as a whole: The treated patients, all with moderate-to-severe alopecia areata, were enrolled in an open-label pilot trial of oral tofacitinib given at 5 to 10 mg twice daily. Tofacitinib was administered for 6 to 18 months, and 6 months of follow-up off drug were then conducted to assess delayed response and recurrence. The study used high-throughput TCRbeta sequencing to examine T cell clonal expansion in alopecia areata, in both the C3H/HeJ mouse model and human patients. Human TCRbeta sequencing covered scalp tissue and sorted CD4+ and CD8+ peripheral blood T cells from patchy and totalis/universalis alopecia areata patients and healthy controls. Biopsies were taken from tofacitinib-treated patients at baseline and again at 4 and 24 weeks into treatment, and several of those patients also had a later scalp biopsy. Scalp clonality was compared across normal scalp (n=4), patchy alopecia areata scalp (n=8), and alopecia totalis/universalis scalp (n=8). RNA came from the PAXgene miRNA kit for fixed scalp, the miRNeasy kit for PBMCs, and the RNeasy kit for mouse skin. immunoSEQ multiplex PCR using 35 Vbeta forward primers and 13 Jbeta reverse primers was used to amplify TCRbeta CDR3 regions.

Lesional scalp punch biopsies and peripheral blood were collected from alopecia areata patients. PBMCs were separated by density centrifugation and stained for CD3, CD4 and CD8, after which CD4+ and CD8+ T cells were sorted on a FACSAria. The method was the immunoSEQ multiplex PCR assay. RNA was extracted from all samples and reverse transcribed into cDNA as template for TCR sequencing. SuperScript III was used for first-strand cDNA synthesis, primed with a 2:1 mix of oligo-dT and random hexamers. A synthetic immune receptor repertoire was used to assess amplification bias, and residual bias was removed computationally. Per the source publication's procedure: Raw reads were preprocessed to remove errors, and CDR3 was defined by IMGT conventions from the conserved cysteine to phenylalanine. To get clonality, Shannon entropy was normalized by log2 of the number of productive unique TCRs and the result was subtracted from 1. CD4 or CD8 identity of scalp clones was inferred by cross-referencing scalp TCRbeta sequences with sorted blood CD4 and CD8 repertoires. TCRdb re-hosts the immuneACCESS table, in-frame sequences only. Its copies lack some clones; in the studies checked, an unresolved V gene accounts for under half of them, and the cause for the rest is not known. That table is the source of V, J and clone size, and D and trimming were worked out from the DNA. This sample has about 98,000 clones in its table, and roughly 42% of those were observed once. Together, the top ten hold 0.6% to 0.85% of the sample.

Broader findings and caveats from the paper: Shared TCR sequences between patients were less evident than in mice, which may be partly attributable to HLA diversity in the patient population. Compared with normal scalp, lesional scalp had higher clonality and more expanded CD8+ clones, particularly in alopecia totalis/universalis, a pattern that suggests antigenic drive. Scalp TCR repertoire analysis is complicated because resident alphabeta T cells in normal human skin are also sequenced, whereas mouse skin is dominated by gammadelta T cells.

The TCR sequence derives from a human donor with alopecia areata. The specimen was CD4+ T cells sorted from blood.

The bases are TGTGCCAGCATTACCGGGGGTGATACGCAGTATTTT. Its coded protein is CASITGGDTQYF. Recombination connected TRBV28 to TRBJ2-3, with a tentative D gene TRBD2 over 6 matching bases. Taken from the germline V gene, the CDR1 and CDR2 loops are MDHEN and SYDVKM. Relative to germline, V is 7 bases shorter and J is 6 bases shorter, with 11 bases between their ends. Spanning cysteine to phenylalanine, the CDR3 consists of 12 amino acids. Of all the DNA, just the CDR3 is kept, 36 bases in frame from base 1. Outside the CDR3, residues come from the reference TRBV28 and TRBJ2-3 proteins, so the full variable domain is: DVKVTQSSRYLVKRTGEKVFLECVQDMDHENMFWYRQDPGLGLRLIYFSYDVKMKEKGDIPEGYSVSREKKERFSLILESASTNQTSMYLCASITGGDTQYFGPGTRLTVL.